This is a list of T cell receptor beta chains from one sample in a study of a mutant IDH1 vaccine in newly diagnosed glioma. TCRdb's table, derived via immunoSEQ multiplex PCR, lists solely in-frame clones and lacks some. The sample carries 25,000 to 35,000 clones, about four fifths recorded once. The material sequenced was PBMCs, taken from a glioma patient treated with radiotherapy, temozolomide or both. The receptors were sampled from a man aged 30-40 years with glioma. Both conserved end residues are part of each CDR3. The order of the fields is V gene, J gene, clone size, D gene, CDR3 DNA, CDR3 protein. A D gene is named only where the DNA matches it firmly. Clone size, where shown, is once, few, many, or a class for clones that have expanded.

TRBV7-8,TRBJ1-5,-,-,TGTGCCAGCAGCTCCACCAACAATCAGCCCCAGCATTTT,CASSSTNNQPQHF
TRBV18,TRBJ2-7,-,TRBD2,TGTGCCAGCTCACCTCCGGCGGGGGGCGACTACGAGCAGTACTTC,CASSPPAGGDYEQYF
TRBV7-8,TRBJ1-4,-,-,TGTGCCAGCAGCCGGATCGGGGGGAGAATCCCCTTCTCTAATGAAAAACTGTTTTTT,CASSRIGGRIPFSNEKLFF
TRBV6-5,TRBJ1-5,-,-,TGTGCCAGCAGTCCCGGGGAAGGGGGATATCAGCCCCAGCATTTT,CASSPGEGGYQPQHF
TRBV29-1,TRBJ1-5,few,-,TGCAGCGTTGATGAAGGGGACCACAATCAGCCCCAGCATTTT,CSVDEGDHNQPQHF
TRBV7-8,TRBJ2-2,-,-,TGTGCCAGCAGCTTGAGAATAGGGCTTAGTACCACCGGGGAGCTGTTTTTT,CASSLRIGLSTTGELFF
TRBV11-3,TRBJ2-7,-,-,TGTGCCAGCAGCTTAGACCGCTCCTACGAGCAGTACTTC,CASSLDRSYEQYF
TRBV6-5,TRBJ1-5,-,TRBD1,TGTGCCAGCAGCCGTGGACAGGGGGCTCAGCCCCAGCATTTT,CASSRGQGAQPQHF
TRBV27,TRBJ2-3,-,TRBD2,TGTGCCAGCAGCTCCTCGACTAGCGGGAGGCCTAGCACAGATACGCAGTATTTT,CASSSSTSGRPSTDTQYF
TRBV7-9,TRBJ1-2,once,-,TGTGCCAGCAGCACGTCCTCGAGGGGCTACACCTTC,CASSTSSRGYTF
TRBV7-9,TRBJ1-4,-,-,TGTGCCAGCAGCTCGCCGGCGGCGTTTAATGAAAAACTGTTTTTT,CASSSPAAFNEKLFF
TRBV6-1,TRBJ2-3,once,TRBD2,TGTGCCAGCAGTGAAGCTACTAGCGGGATGGATACGCAGTATTTT,CASSEATSGMDTQYF
TRBV30,TRBJ1-5,few,-,TGTGCCTGGAGTGGACAGCACAATCAGCCCCAGCATTTT,CAWSGQHNQPQHF
TRBV14,TRBJ1-4,-,-,TGTGCCAGCAGCCCGACCCCAGGGGAGCGTGAAAAACTGTTTTTT,CASSPTPGEREKLFF
TRBV4-2,TRBJ2-7,-,TRBD2,TGTGCCAGCAGCCAAGATAGTGGGGACTATCCCTACGAGCAGTACTTC,CASSQDSGDYPYEQYF
TRBV9,TRBJ2-1,-,-,TGTGCCAGCAGCGTAGGAGCAAGCTCTGGGTTCAATGAGCAGTTCTTC,CASSVGASSGFNEQFF
TRBV6-6,TRBJ2-7,once,-,TGTGCCAGCAGCTACGGGACGCCTAACTTC,CASSYGTPNF
TRBV5-5,TRBJ1-5,-,TRBD1,TGTGCCAGCAGCTTTGGGACAGTATATCAGCCCCAGCATTTT,CASSFGTVYQPQHF
TRBV18,TRBJ2-5,-,-,TGTGCCAGCTCACCTGGGGCCAGCCAAGAGACCCAGTACTTC,CASSPGASQETQYF
TRBV4-1,TRBJ1-6,-,-,TGCGCCAGCAGCCAAGGGAGCCAACAGGTCTCCTATAATTCACCCCTCCACTTT,CASSQGSQQVSYNSPLHF
TRBV5-1,TRBJ2-7,-,TRBD1,TGCGCCAGCAGCGCCCGGGGACAGGGAGGCTACGAGCAGTACTTC,CASSARGQGGYEQYF
TRBV14,TRBJ1-3,-,-,TGTGCCAGCAGCCGGGCTCGGGTCTCGGGGAACACCATATATTTT,CASSRARVSGNTIYF
TRBV28,TRBJ1-6,medium-sized,-,TGTGCCAGCAGTTTGTCCGATAGGCTCCACTTT,CASSLSDRLHF
TRBV6-1,TRBJ1-2,-,TRBD1,TGTGCCAGCAGTGAAGGGGCAGGGGGCTATGGCTACACCTTC,CASSEGAGGYGYTF
TRBV4-1,TRBJ1-3,-,-,TGCGCCAGCAGGGGGGGGGTTACCATATATTTT,CASRGGVTIYF
TRBV5-1,TRBJ2-3,-,-,TGCGCCAGCAGCTCGGGCCCTGTTACAGATACGCAGTATTTT,CASSSGPVTDTQYF
TRBV27,TRBJ2-5,-,TRBD1,TGTGCCAGCAGTTTCCGGACAGGGGGCGGTTGGGAGACCCAGTACTTC,CASSFRTGGGWETQYF
TRBV7-2,TRBJ2-3,-,-,TGTGCCAGCAGCTTAGTTCAGGGTACGCAGTATTTT,CASSLVQGTQYF
TRBV30,TRBJ1-5,-,-,TGTGCCTGGAGTCTCAGGGCCAATCAGCCCCAGCATTTT,CAWSLRANQPQHF
TRBV4-1,TRBJ1-6,-,TRBD1,TGCGCCACCAGAGATCACTGGAGACAGGGCGGTTCACCCCTCCACTTT,CATRDHWRQGGSPLHF
TRBV9,TRBJ2-5,-,-,TGTGCCAGCAGCGTACTACCGGGACCACAAGAGACCCAGTACTTC,CASSVLPGPQETQYF
TRBV15,TRBJ1-1,-,-,TGTGCCACCAGCAGAGTCCCGGGGACTGAAGCTTTCTTT,CATSRVPGTEAFF
TRBV5-4,TRBJ2-7,-,TRBD1,TGTGCCAGCAGCTTGGAGGGACAGTTTAGCTCCTACGAGCAGTACTTC,CASSLEGQFSSYEQYF
TRBV15,TRBJ2-1,once,TRBD2,TGTGCCACCAGCAGAGTACTAGCGGGAGGTGTCGGGGTCCTTGAGCAGTTCTTC,CATSRVLAGGVGVLEQFF
TRBV6-1,TRBJ1-5,-,-,TGTGCCAGCAGTGAACTCGGGATTATGGGGTTGGGGAGGAAAAATCAGCCCCAGCATTTT,CASSELGIMGLGRKNQPQHF
TRBV30,TRBJ2-2,-,-,TGTGCCTGGAGTACCCCAATACAGGGGAACACCGGGGAGCTGTTTTTT,CAWSTPIQGNTGELFF
TRBV19,TRBJ2-3,-,-,TGTGCCAGTAGTAACAGAGCGAGCGGGCTAAGCACAGATACGCAGTATTTT,CASSNRASGLSTDTQYF
TRBV10-3,TRBJ2-7,-,-,TGTGCCAGCACTGGGCTCAAAGAGGACGAGCAGTACTTC,CASTGLKEDEQYF
TRBV27,TRBJ1-2,-,-,TGTGCCAGCAGTTTATCAGGAGGGCAGCTTAACTATGGCTACACCTTC,CASSLSGGQLNYGYTF
TRBV27,TRBJ1-5,few,TRBD1,TGTGCCAGCAGTCCGGGACAGGGGATAGATCAGCCCCAGCATTTT,CASSPGQGIDQPQHF
TRBV5-6,TRBJ1-6,-,-,TGTGCCAGCAGCTTGGGGCAGGGCTCACCCCTCCACTTT,CASSLGQGSPLHF
TRBV5-4,TRBJ2-7,-,TRBD2,TGTGCCAGCAGCAAGGGGACTAGCGGGAACTCCTACGAGCAGTACTTC,CASSKGTSGNSYEQYF
TRBV6-6,TRBJ1-4,-,TRBD1,TGTGCCAGCGGTACCGGACAGGGTAATGAAAAACTGTTTTTT,CASGTGQGNEKLFF
TRBV5-5,TRBJ2-7,few,TRBD1,TGTGCCAGCAGCTTAGGGGTCAGACAGGGGGAGCAGTACTTC,CASSLGVRQGEQYF
TRBV7-9,TRBJ1-4,-,-,TGTGCCAGCAGCTTTTTAGAGGACGGTAATGAAAAACTGTTTTTT,CASSFLEDGNEKLFF
TRBV19,TRBJ1-3,-,-,TGTGCCAGTAGTACCAGCACAGGGTTTGGAAACACCATATATTTT,CASSTSTGFGNTIYF
TRBV30,TRBJ1-5,-,TRBD1,TGTGCCTGGAGTGTGGCTGGGACAGAGCAGCATTTT,CAWSVAGTEQHF
TRBV7-7,TRBJ1-3,-,-,TGTGCCAGCAGCAAGAGTGCTGGAAACACCATATATTTT,CASSKSAGNTIYF
TRBV6-5,TRBJ2-7,-,-,TGTGCCAGCAGGGAGGCAGGGCGGAACGAGCAGTACTTC,CASREAGRNEQYF
TRBV9,TRBJ2-7,large,-,TGTGCCAGCAGCGTAGAACCAGGGGTTGCGGATCAGTACTTC,CASSVEPGVADQYF
TRBV11-1,TRBJ1-1,-,-,TGTGCCAGCAGCTTACTACAGGGTGACACTGAAGCTTTCTTT,CASSLLQGDTEAFF
TRBV6-1,TRBJ1-2,-,TRBD1,TGTGCCAGCAGTGAACCAGGACAGGGATTCTATGGCTACACCTTC,CASSEPGQGFYGYTF
TRBV5-1,TRBJ1-5,once,TRBD1,TGCGCCAGCAGCTGGGGGACAGGGGATGGGGATCAGCCCCAGCATTTT,CASSWGTGDGDQPQHF
TRBV5-5,TRBJ1-2,once,TRBD1,TGTGCCAGCAGCTCCCTCCCCACAGGGGGCGCAGGCTACACCTTC,CASSSLPTGGAGYTF
TRBV6-5,TRBJ1-3,-,-,TGTGCCAGCAGTTACTTGTCAGGGCAGGGAAACACCATATATTTT,CASSYLSGQGNTIYF
TRBV30,TRBJ1-2,once,-,TGTGCCTGGAGTGCCCGGGTAGGCTACACCTTC,CAWSARVGYTF